Below, 13 T cell receptor beta chains from the same sample are listed, as sequenced in a study of identical twins. One entry per CDR3 protein, called by TCRdb with MiXCR from the 5' RACE reads. This repertoire shows some 1,600,000 distinct CDR3 sequences, roughly 35% found once; its top ten account for over 0.25%. Sample: cord blood. The receptor source for this set is a newborn girl in good health.

This clonotype appeared a few times. This chain links TRBV5-1 with TRBJ1-6, with D hard to call. Trimming cost V 0 bases and J 5 bases, with 9 bases left between them. The CDR3 consists of 15 residues. Germline V CDR1 and CDR2: SGHRS, YFSETQ. DNA of the CDR3: TGCGCCAGCAGCTTGGAGCCAGAAAATAATTCACCCCTCCACTTT. Protein product: CASSLEPENNSPLHF.

This chain joins TRBV3-1 and TRBJ2-3; 7 bases match TRBD2. The germline CDR1 and CDR2 sequences are LGHDT and YNNKEL (reference sequence). There are 15 residues in the CDR3. Trimming at V came to 4 bases and at J to 8 bases, leaving 12 bases not matched to a gene. Here the CDR3 DNA reads TGTGCCAGCAGCCGGGGACTATTCGACCCGGGTACGCAGTATTTT. Its translation: CASSRGLFDPGTQYF.

The chain is built from TRBV30 and TRBJ2-7; unclear D gene. CDR1 and CDR2 from the germline V gene are GTSNPN and SVGIG (reference sequence). V dropped 0 bases and J dropped 0 bases, with 9 bases sitting between them. The CDR3 length is 14 residues. CDR3 coding DNA: TGTGCCTGGAGTGTACAATCCTCCTCCTACGAGCAGTACTTC. This encodes CAWSVQSSSYEQYF.

The table lists this clonotype with a few counts. A much larger clone lies one base from this, so it may be a read error. The V call is TRBV25-1, the J call TRBJ2-3; 9 bases line up with TRBD2. CDR1 and CDR2 from the germline V gene are MGHDK and SYGVNS. The CDR3 is 14 residues long. The ends lost 2 bases at V and 4 bases at J; junction bases unmatched: 1. This CDR3 reads CASSELAGPDTQYF. In DNA form, the CDR3 reads TGTGCCAGCAGTGAACTAGCGGGACCAGATACGCAGTATTTT.

Here the CDR3 DNA reads TGTGCCAGCAGCACCTCGGGGACTAGCGGGGGCTACAATGAGCAGTACTTC. It specifies CASSTSGTSGGYNEQYF. J is TRBJ2-7 and V is TRBV11-2; TRBD2 matches at 14 bases. CDR3 length: 17 residues. The J segment lost 7 bases and the V segment lost 5 bases, leaving 13 bases of the junction unmatched. Germline CDR1 is SGHAT and CDR2 is FQNNGV.

The chain has TRBV20-1 and TRBJ1-2; perhaps TRBD1 as D (6 bases). The V gene lost 2 bases and the J gene lost 8 bases, with 12 bases spanning the gap. Germline loops: CDR1 DFQATT, CDR2 SNEGSKA (reference sequence). CDR3 length: 12 residues. Here the CDR3 DNA reads TGCAGTGCTAGACTGACAGGCGGAGGCTACACCTTC. Translated: CSARLTGGGYTF.

Concerning this clonotype: An end of the junction does not agree with germline; a read error may underlie this. V is TRBV27 and J is TRBJ1-5; 7 bases match TRBD1. The CDR3 spans 13 residues. Germline V gene lookup returns CDR1 MNHEY and CDR2 SMNVEV (reference sequence). This chain's CDR3 is CAGRGQTNQPQHF. DNA of the CDR3: TGTGCCGGCAGGGGACAGACTAATCAGCCCCAGCATTTT.

There are a few counts of this clonotype. The CDR3 protein is CAISESGGARNIQYF. The CDR3, as DNA: TGTGCCATCAGTGAGTCGGGGGGGGCGAGAAACATTCAGTACTTC. The rearrangement joins TRBV10-3 to TRBJ2-4; D might be TRBD2 (7 bases). Trimming cost V 0 bases and J 6 bases, with 12 bases left between them. The CDR3 is 15 residues long. The germline V gene encodes CDR1 ENHRY and CDR2 SYGVKD.

There are a few counts of this clonotype. V and J are TRBV20-1 and TRBJ2-1, with 11 bases fitting TRBD2. Germline CDR1 DFQATT, CDR2 SNEGSKA (reference sequence). The CDR3 extends over 15 amino acids. V shed 2 bases, J shed 7 bases, and the junction held 7 bases outside the gene matches. In nucleotides, the CDR3 is TGCAGTGCTAGACTAACTAGCGGGAGTCGGAATGAGCAGTTCTTC. This gives the protein CSARLTSGSRNEQFF.

J is TRBJ2-7 and V is TRBV4-1, with TRBD1 matching over 7 bases. J gave up 2 bases and V 4 bases, and 8 bases lay outside the gene matches. There are 15 residues in the CDR3. The germline CDR1 and CDR2 sequences are MGHRA and YSYEKL. The CDR3 region has the DNA TGCGCCAGCAGCCCGACAGGGCTGATTGCCTACGAGCAGTACTTC. It translates to CASSPTGLIAYEQYF.

This clonotype was seen a handful of times. The V and J genes are TRBV7-2 and TRBJ2-3; 9 bases align to TRBD2. This CDR3 has 17 residues. Germline trimming cut 1 base from V and 0 bases from J; bases unmatched to any gene: 5. Germline CDR1 SGHTA, CDR2 FQGNSA. CDR3 protein: CASSLGGTSTSTDTQYF. CDR3 bases: TGTGCCAGCAGCTTAGGCGGGACTAGCACTAGCACAGATACGCAGTATTTT.

The chain carries TRBV5-1 and TRBJ2-7, with D tentatively TRBD1 or TRBD2 (5 bases each). The CDR3 loop spans 15 amino acids. Germline CDR1 is SGHRS and CDR2 is YFSETQ. Deletions cut 5 bases from V and 3 bases from J, with 18 bases between. In nucleotides, the CDR3 is TGCGCCAGCAGTAACCACACCGCTGGGGGCTACGAGCAGTACTTC. Protein: CASSNHTAGGYEQYF. Variable domain in full (rest from reference TRBV5-1 and TRBJ2-7): KAGVTQTPRYLIKTRGQQVTLSCSPISGHRSVSWYQQTPGQGLQFLFEYFSETQRNKGNFPGRFSGRQFSNSRSEMNVSTLELGDSALYLCASSNHTAGGYEQYFGPGTRLTVT.

V gene TRBV27 combines with J gene TRBJ2-1, with a tentative D call TRBD2 (6 bases). The CDR3 runs to 14 residues. V shed 8 bases and J shed 9 bases, with 20 bases lying between them. Germline assignment: CDR1 MNHEY and CDR2 SMNVEV (reference sequence). The CDR3 spells CASSDIGSNSEQFF. As DNA, the CDR3 is TGTGCCAGCTCGGACATCGGGAGTAACAGTGAGCAGTTCTTC.